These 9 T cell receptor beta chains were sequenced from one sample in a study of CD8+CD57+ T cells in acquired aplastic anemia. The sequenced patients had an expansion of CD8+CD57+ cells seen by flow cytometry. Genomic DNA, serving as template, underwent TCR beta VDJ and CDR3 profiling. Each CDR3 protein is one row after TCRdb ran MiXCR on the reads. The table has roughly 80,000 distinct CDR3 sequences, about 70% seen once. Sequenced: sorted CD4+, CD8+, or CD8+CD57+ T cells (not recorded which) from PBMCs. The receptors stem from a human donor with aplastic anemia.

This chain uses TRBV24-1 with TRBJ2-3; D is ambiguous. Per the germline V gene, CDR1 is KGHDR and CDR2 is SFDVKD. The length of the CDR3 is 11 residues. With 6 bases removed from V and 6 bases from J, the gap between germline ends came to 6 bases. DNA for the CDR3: TGTGCCACCAGTAGAGCGGATACGCAGTATTTT. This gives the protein CATSRADTQYF.

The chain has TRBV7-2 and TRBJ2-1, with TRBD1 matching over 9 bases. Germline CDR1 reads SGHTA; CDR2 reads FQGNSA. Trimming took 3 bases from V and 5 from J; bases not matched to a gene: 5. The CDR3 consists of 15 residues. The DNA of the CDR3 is TGTGCCAGCAGCTTTCCGGGACAGGGTGACAATGAGCAGTTCTTC. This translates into CASSFPGQGDNEQFF.

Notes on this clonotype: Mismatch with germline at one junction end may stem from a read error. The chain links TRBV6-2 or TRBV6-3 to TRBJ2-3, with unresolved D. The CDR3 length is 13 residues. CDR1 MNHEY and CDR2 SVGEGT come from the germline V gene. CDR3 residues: CASSYSNTDTQYF. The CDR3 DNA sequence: TGTGCCAGCAGTTACTCGAACACAGATACGCAGTACTTT.

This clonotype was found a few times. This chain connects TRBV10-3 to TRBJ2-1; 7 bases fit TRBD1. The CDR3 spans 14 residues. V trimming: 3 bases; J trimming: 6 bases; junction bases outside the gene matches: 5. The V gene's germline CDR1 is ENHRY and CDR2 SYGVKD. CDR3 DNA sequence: TGTGCCATCAGTGACCGACAGGGCCGCAATGAGCAGTTCTTC. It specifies CAISDRQGRNEQFF.

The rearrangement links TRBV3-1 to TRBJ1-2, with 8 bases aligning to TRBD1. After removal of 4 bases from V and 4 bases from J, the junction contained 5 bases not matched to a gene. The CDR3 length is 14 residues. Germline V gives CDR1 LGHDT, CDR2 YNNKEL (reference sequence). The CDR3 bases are TGTGCCAGCAGCCGCGGACAGGGACCCTATGGCTACACCTTC. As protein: CASSRGQGPYGYTF.

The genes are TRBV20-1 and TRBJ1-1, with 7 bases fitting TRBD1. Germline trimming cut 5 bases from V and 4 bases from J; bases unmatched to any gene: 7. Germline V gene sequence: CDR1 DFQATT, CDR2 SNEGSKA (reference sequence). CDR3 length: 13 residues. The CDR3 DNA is TGCAGTGCTTATGCAGGGGGGACCACTGAAGCTTTCTTT. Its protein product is CSAYAGGTTEAFF.

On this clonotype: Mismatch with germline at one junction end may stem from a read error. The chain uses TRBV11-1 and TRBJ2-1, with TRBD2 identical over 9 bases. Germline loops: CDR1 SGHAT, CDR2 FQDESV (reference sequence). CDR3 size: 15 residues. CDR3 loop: CASSLVTSGNNEQFF. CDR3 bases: TGTGCAAGCAGCTTAGTGACTAGCGGAAACAATGAGCAGTTCTTC. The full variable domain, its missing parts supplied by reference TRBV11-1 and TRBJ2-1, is EAEVAQSPRYKITEKSQAVAFWCDPISGHATLYWYRQILGQGPELLVQFQDESVVDDSQLPKDRFSAERLKGVDSTLKIQPAELGDSAMYLCASSLVTSGNNEQFFGPGTRLTVL.

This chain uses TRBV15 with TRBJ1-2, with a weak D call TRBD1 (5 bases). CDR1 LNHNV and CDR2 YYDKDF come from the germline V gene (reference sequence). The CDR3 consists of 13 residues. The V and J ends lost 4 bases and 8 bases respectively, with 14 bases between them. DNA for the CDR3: TGTGCCACCAGCAAGACGGGACTTTACGGCTACACCTTC. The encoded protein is CATSKTGLYGYTF. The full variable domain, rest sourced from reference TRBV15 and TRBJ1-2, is DAMVIQNPRYQVTQFGKPVTLSCSQTLNHNVMYWYQQKSSQAPKLLFHYYDKDFNNEADTPDNFQSRRPNTSFCFLDIRSPGLGDTAMYLCATSKTGLYGYTFGSGTRLTVV.

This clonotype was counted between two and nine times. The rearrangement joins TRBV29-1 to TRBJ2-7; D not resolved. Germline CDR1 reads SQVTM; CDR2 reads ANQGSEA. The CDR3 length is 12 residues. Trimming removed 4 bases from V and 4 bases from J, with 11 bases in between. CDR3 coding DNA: TGCAGCGTTGGGCAGGTCGCGTACGAGCAGTACTTC. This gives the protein CSVGQVAYEQYF.